This T cell receptor (beta chain) comes out of a study of cytomegalovirus exposure and HLA in healthy donors. Study outcomes and limitations: Among CMV-associated TCR beta chains, most appeared HLA-restricted in a later analysis.

The CDR3 spans 16 residues. In germline, CDR1 is SGHRS, CDR2 YFSETQ. J lost 3 bases, V lost 3 bases, and 10 bases had no gene match. Everyone who donated was a healthy bone marrow donor. The PCR had 60 Vbeta and 13 Jbeta primers. The data were produced by immunoSEQ multiplex PCR, yet TCRdb's version contains in-frame clones alone and is incomplete. The sample comprises under 200,000 clones, around three quarters of which are singletons, and roughly 1.9% rests with the top ten. Comment on this clone: Antigen: not known.

Sequencing input: PBMCs. This chain links TRBV5-1 with TRBJ2-7; 9 nucleotides align to TRBD1. This TCR came from a man aged 35 to 55 in good health and CMV-seronegative. CDR3 nucleotides: TGCGCCAGCAGCTCGTCGGGGACAGGGATTGGCTACGAGCAGTACTTC. Protein: CASSSSGTGIGYEQYF.